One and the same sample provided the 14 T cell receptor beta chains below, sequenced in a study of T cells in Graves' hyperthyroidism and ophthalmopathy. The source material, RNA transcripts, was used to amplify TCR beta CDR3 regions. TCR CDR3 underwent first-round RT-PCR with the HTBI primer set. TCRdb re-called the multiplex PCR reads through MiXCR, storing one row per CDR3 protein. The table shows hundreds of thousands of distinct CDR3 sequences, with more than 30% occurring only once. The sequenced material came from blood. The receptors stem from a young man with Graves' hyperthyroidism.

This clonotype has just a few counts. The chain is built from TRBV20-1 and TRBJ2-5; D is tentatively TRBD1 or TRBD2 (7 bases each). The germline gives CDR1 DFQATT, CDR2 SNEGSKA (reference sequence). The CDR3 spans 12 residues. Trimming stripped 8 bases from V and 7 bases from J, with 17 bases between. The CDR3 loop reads CSHPGGAGTQYF. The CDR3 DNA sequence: TGCAGTCACCCAGGGGGGGCTGGGACCCAGTACTTC.

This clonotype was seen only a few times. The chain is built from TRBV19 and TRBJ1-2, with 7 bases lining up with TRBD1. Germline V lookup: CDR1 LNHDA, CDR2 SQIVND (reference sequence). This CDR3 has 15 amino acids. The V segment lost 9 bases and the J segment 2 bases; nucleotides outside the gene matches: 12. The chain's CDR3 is CASSQPDRSNYGYTF. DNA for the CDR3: TGTGCCAGCAGCCAGCCGGACAGGTCAAACTATGGCTACACCTTC.

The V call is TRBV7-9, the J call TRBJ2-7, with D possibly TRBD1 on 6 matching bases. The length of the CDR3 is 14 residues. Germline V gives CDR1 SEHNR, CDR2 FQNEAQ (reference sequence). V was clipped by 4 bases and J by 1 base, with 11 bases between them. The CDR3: CASSSTDRSYEQYF. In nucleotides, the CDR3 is TGTGCCAGCAGCTCCACCGACAGGTCCTACGAGCAGTACTTC.

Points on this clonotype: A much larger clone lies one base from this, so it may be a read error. The CDR3 protein is CATSVFRTGPGGYTF. Written as DNA, the CDR3 is TGTGCCACCAGTGTTTTTAGGACAGGGCCGGGAGGCTACACCTTC. The rearrangement joins TRBV24-1 to TRBJ1-2, with TRBD1 matching over 8 bases. Germline CDR1 and CDR2: KGHDR and SFDVKD. The CDR3 extends over 15 amino acids. J was trimmed by 8 bases and V by 5 bases; bases with no gene match: 12.

The CDR3 nucleotides are TGCAGCGTCGAGAAATCCCGGGACAGGGAGAATGAGCAGTTCTTC. This encodes CSVEKSRDRENEQFF. The chain is built from TRBV29-1 and TRBJ2-1; 9 bases map to TRBD1. CDR1 and CDR2 from the germline V gene are SQVTM and ANQGSEA. The CDR3 consists of 15 residues. The V gene end was trimmed by 6 bases and the J gene end by 7 bases; junction bases not matched to a gene: 13.

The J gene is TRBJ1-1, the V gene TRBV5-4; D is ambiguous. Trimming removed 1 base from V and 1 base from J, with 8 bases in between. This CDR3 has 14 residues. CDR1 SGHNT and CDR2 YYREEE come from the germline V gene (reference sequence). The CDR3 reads CASSLPDSNTEAFF. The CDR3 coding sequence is TGTGCCAGCAGCTTGCCGGATTCGAACACTGAAGCTTTCTTT.

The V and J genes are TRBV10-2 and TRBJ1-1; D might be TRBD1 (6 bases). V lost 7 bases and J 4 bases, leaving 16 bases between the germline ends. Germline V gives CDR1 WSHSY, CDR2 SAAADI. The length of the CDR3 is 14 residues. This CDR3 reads CASTPDSGGTEAFF. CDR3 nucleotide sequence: TGCGCCAGCACCCCGGACAGTGGGGGCACTGAAGCTTTCTTT.

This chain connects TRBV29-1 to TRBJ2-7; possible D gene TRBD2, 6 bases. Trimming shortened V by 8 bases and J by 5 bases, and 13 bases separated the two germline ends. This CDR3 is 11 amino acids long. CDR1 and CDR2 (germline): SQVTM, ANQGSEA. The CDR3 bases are TGCAGCCCTCAGGGAGGACACGAGCAGTACTTC. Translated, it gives CSPQGGHEQYF.

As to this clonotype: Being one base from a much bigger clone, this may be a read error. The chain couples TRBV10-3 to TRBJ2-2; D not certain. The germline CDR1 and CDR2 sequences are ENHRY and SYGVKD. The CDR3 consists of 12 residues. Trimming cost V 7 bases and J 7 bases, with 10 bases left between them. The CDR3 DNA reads TGTGCCATCACCTTAGATTGCGGGGAGCTGTTTTTT. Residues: CAITLDCGELFF.

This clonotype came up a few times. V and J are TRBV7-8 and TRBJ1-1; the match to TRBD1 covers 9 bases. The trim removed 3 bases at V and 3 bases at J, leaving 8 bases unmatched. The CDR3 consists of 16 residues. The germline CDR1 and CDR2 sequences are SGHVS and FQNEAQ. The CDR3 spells CASSFHRGLMDTEAFF. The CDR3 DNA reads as TGTGCCAGCAGCTTCCACAGGGGGCTGATGGACACTGAAGCTTTCTTT.

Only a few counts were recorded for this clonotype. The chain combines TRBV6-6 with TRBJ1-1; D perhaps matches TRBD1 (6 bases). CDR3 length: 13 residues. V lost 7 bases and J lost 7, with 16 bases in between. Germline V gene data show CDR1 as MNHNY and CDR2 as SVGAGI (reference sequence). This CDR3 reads CASTQTGQSEAFF. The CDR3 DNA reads TGTGCCAGCACTCAGACCGGACAGAGTGAAGCTTTCTTT.

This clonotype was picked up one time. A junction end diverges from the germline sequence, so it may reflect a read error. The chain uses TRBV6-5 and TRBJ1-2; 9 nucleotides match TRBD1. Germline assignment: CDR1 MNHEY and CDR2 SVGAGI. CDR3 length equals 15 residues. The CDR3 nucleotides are TGTGCCATCAGTTACCCGTGGACAGGGGATAATGGCTACACCTTC. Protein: CAISYPWTGDNGYTF.

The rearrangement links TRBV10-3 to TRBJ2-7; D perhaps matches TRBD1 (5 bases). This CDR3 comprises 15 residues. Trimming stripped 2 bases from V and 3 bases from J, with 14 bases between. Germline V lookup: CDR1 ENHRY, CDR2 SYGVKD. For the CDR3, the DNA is TGTGCCATCAGTGAGAAGGCAGGGCTCGACTACGAGCAGTACTTC. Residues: CAISEKAGLDYEQYF.

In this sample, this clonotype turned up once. This CDR3 is CSALRGAYYGYTF. Written as DNA, the CDR3 is TGCAGTGCCCTGCGGGGGGCCTACTATGGCTACACCTTC. The chain couples TRBV20-1 to TRBJ1-2, with D tentatively TRBD1 (6 bases). The CDR3 spans 13 residues. The germline gives CDR1 DFQATT, CDR2 SNEGSKA (reference sequence). Trimming shortened V by 6 bases and J by 3 bases, and 14 bases separated the two germline ends.